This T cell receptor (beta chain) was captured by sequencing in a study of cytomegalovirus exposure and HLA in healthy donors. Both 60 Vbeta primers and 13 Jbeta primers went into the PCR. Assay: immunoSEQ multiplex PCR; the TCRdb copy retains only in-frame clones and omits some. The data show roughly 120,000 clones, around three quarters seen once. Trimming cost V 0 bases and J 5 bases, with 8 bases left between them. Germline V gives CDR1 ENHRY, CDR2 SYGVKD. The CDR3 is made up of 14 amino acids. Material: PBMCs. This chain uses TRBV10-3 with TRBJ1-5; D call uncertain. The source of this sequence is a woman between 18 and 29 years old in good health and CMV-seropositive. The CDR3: CAISESVLDQPQHF. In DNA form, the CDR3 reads TGTGCCATCAGTGAGTCTGTACTTGATCAGCCCCAGCATTTT.